This T cell receptor beta chain was profiled in a study of cytomegalovirus exposure and HLA in healthy donors. Study as a whole: A preliminary data release comprised tens of millions of unique TCRs obtained from HLA-typed donors.

CDR3 length: 14 amino acids. With V trimmed by 5 bases and J by 6 bases, 9 bases remained unmatched. CDR1 SGHRS and CDR2 YFSETQ come from the germline V gene. PCR employed 60 Vbeta and 13 Jbeta primers. Here immunoSEQ multiplex PCR was the method, and the copy in TCRdb shows in-frame clones only, minus some. This repertoire comprises about 170,000 clones; its ten largest clones make up about 0.81%. Study-wide points: Associated with cytomegalovirus, according to the listing, were 164 TCR beta chains. Productive status was seen about 87% or about 30% of the time for most TCR beta V segments in an earlier analysis.

As to this clone: Its antigen is unidentified.

The sequencing sample was made of PBMCs. The V gene is TRBV5-1, the J gene TRBJ2-7; 9 bases agree with TRBD1. The sequence was obtained from a woman younger than 35 in good health and CMV-seropositive. CDR3 loop: CASRGQGGSGEQYF. The CDR3 DNA reads as TGCGCCAGCAGGGGACAGGGTGGGTCCGGCGAGCAGTACTTC.